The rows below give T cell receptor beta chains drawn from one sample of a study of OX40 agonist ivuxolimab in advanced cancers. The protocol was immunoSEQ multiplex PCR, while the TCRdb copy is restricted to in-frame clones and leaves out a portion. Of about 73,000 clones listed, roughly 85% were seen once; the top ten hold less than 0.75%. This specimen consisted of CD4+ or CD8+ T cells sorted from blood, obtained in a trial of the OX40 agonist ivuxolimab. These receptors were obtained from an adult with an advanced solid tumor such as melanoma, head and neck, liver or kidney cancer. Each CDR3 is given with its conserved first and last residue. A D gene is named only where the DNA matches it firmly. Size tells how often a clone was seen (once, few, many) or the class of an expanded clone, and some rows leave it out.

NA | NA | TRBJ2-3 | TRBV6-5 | TGTGCCAGCAGTTACTCGGATAGCTTGGCAGATACGCAGTATTTT | CASSYSDSLADTQYF
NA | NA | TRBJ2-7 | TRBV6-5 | TGTGCCAGCAGCATAAGCGTTGCGTCCTACGAGCAGTACTTC | CASSISVASYEQYF
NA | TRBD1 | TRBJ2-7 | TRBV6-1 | TGTGCCAGCAGTGACGGACAGGGGAGCTCCTACGAGCAGTACTTC | CASSDGQGSSYEQYF
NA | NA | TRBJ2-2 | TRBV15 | TGTGCCACCAGCAGAGATTGGGGACACCCGGCGAACACCGGGGAGCTGTTTTTT | CATSRDWGHPANTGELFF
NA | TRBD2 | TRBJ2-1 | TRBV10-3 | TGTGCCATCAGTGTCGACTACGGCGGGGGGTGGAATGAGCAGTTCTTC | CAISVDYGGGWNEQFF
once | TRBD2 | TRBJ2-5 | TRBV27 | TGTGCCAGCAGTTTAGTGGCGGGAGATTTCCAAGAGACCCAGTACTTC | CASSLVAGDFQETQYF
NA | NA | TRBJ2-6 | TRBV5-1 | TGCGCCAGCAGCTTGGGACAGACCTCTGGGGCCAACGTCCTGACTTTC | CASSLGQTSGANVLTF
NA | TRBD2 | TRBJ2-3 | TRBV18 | TGTGCCAGCTCACCCGGCGGGGGGGCAGATACGCAGTATTTT | CASSPGGGADTQYF
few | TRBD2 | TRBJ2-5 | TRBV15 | TGTGCCACCAGTGGAGGGACTAGCCTCCAAGAGACCCAGTACTTC | CATSGGTSLQETQYF
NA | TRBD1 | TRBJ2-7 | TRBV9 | TGTGCCAGCAGCGTGGGACAGGGTAGCGACGAGCAGTACTTC | CASSVGQGSDEQYF
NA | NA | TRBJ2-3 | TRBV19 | TGTGCCAGTAGTTCAGGGGGACTTACCACAGATACGCAGTATTTT | CASSSGGLTTDTQYF
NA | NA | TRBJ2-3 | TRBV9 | TGTGCCAGCAGCGTAGGGCTCACCACAGATACGCAGTATTTT | CASSVGLTTDTQYF
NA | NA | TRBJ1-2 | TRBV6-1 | TGTGCCAGCAGGCAAATCGGGACGTATGGCTACACCTTC | CASRQIGTYGYTF
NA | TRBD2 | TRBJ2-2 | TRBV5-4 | TGTGCCAGCAGCTATCTAGCGGGGGGCTTCCACACCGGGGAGCTGTTTTTT | CASSYLAGGFHTGELFF
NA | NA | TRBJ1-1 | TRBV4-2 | TGTGCCAGCAGCCTGGGAGGGGCGGGAGAGACTGAAGCTTTCTTT | CASSLGGAGETEAFF
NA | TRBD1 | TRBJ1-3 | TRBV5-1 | TGCGCCAGCAGCTTAGGGACAGCTACTGGAAACACCATATATTTT | CASSLGTATGNTIYF
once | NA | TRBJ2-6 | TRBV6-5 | TGTGCCAGTAGGAACGAGGCTGGGGCCAACGTCCTGACTTTC | CASRNEAGANVLTF
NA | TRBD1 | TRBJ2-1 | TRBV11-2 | TGTGCCAGCAGCTTAGAAAGGGGCGGGACAGGGGGCAATGAGCAGTTCTTC | CASSLERGGTGGNEQFF
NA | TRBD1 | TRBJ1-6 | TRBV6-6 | TGTGCCAGCAGTAGGACAGGGGGCCTGCATTCACCCCTCCACTTT | CASSRTGGLHSPLHF
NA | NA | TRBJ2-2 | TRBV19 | TGTGCCAGTAGTATAGATGGTGCGGCCGGGGAGCTGTTTTTT | CASSIDGAAGELFF
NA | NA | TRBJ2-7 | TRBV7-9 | TGTGCCAGCAGCTTAGCGGGGGGTTACTACGAGCAGTACTTC | CASSLAGGYYEQYF
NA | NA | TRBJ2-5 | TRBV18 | TGTGCCAGCTCCCCCAACCACCGCGGCCAAGAGACCCAGTACTTC | CASSPNHRGQETQYF
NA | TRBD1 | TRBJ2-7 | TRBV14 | TGTGCCAGCAGCCAACGGCTTGGACAGGGCACCTACGAGCAGTACTTC | CASSQRLGQGTYEQYF
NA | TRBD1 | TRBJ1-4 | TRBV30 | TGTGCCTGGAGCGACGGGGGACAGGACAATGAAAAACTGTTTTTT | CAWSDGGQDNEKLFF
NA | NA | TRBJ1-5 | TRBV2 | TGTGCCAGCACAAATCCACGGGGTCCCCAGCATTTT | CASTNPRGPQHF